These 14 T cell receptor beta chains originate from one sample sequenced in a study of blood T cell repertoires in COVID-19. Assay used: immunoSEQ multiplex PCR; TCRdb lists only in-frame clones, some missing. This table has more than 150,000 clones, 80% to 85% appearing once. The sequencing input was PBMCs or T cells enriched from blood (not recorded which). These receptors originate from a woman between 45 and 60 years old who had recovered from COVID-19.

CDR3 bases: TGTGCCAGTAGTACGTGGGACAGGGACTATGGCTACACCTTC. Its translation is CASSTWDRDYGYTF. The chain links TRBV19 to TRBJ1-2, with 9 bases matching TRBD1. V was clipped by 4 bases and J by 3 bases; unmatched bases: 3. This CDR3 has 14 residues. In germline, CDR1 is LNHDA, CDR2 SQIVND (reference sequence). The whole variable domain, filled in from reference TRBV19 and TRBJ1-2, reads DGGITQSPKYLFRKEGQNVTLSCEQNLNHDAMYWYRQDPGQGLRLIYYSQIVNDFQKGDIAEGYSVSREKKESFPLTVTSAQKNPTAFYLCASSTWDRDYGYTFGSGTRLTVV.

This clone has just a few counts. The J gene is TRBJ2-7, the V gene TRBV4-2; TRBD2 agrees at 12 bases. Germline values: CDR1 LGHNA, CDR2 YNFKEQ. V was pared by 0 bases and J by 0 bases, with 6 bases of the junction left unmatched. This CDR3 comprises 18 residues. The chain's CDR3 is CASSQDQGTSGFSYEQYF. In nucleotides, the CDR3 is TGTGCCAGCAGCCAAGACCAGGGGACTAGCGGGTTCTCCTACGAGCAGTACTTC.

This clone has a single count. This chain links TRBV29-1 with TRBJ2-7; D possibly corresponds to TRBD2 (6 bases). The CDR3 has 11 amino acids. The germline V gene has CDR1 SQVTM and CDR2 ANQGSEA. Deletions cut 4 bases from V and 3 bases from J, with 7 bases between. CDR3 residues: CSVVGGYEQYF. The CDR3 region has the DNA TGCAGCGTTGTGGGGGGCTACGAGCAGTACTTC.

The chain couples TRBV7-2 to TRBJ1-6; TRBD1 is a possible D gene (6 bases). CDR3 length: 14 amino acids. The V end lost 2 bases, the J end lost 5 bases, and 7 bases lay between the germline ends. Germline CDR1 and CDR2: SGHTA and FQGNSA. Here the CDR3 reads CASSLWTDNSPLHF. CDR3 sequence (DNA): TGTGCCAGCAGCTTATGGACAGATAATTCACCCCTCCACTTT.

This clone appeared once. The chain has TRBV15 and TRBJ1-5, with D hard to call. The CDR3 spans 13 residues. Looked up from germline, CDR1 is LNHNV and CDR2 is YYDKDF (reference sequence). V was trimmed by 3 bases and J by 7 bases, leaving 10 bases between them. The chain's CDR3 is CATSSQIYQPQHF. The CDR3 bases are TGTGCCACCAGCAGTCAGATTTACCAGCCCCAGCATTTT.

This sequence joins TRBV7-3 and TRBJ2-3; 10 nucleotides line up with TRBD1. The CDR3 totals 16 residues. The J segment lost 2 bases and the V segment lost 5 bases, leaving 7 bases of the junction unmatched. Germline V CDR1 and CDR2: SGHTA, FQGTGA. CDR3 nucleotides: TGTGCCAGCAGCCGAAGCGGGACAGGGGCCACAGATACGCAGTATTTT. Encoded protein: CASSRSGTGATDTQYF.

The chain has TRBV5-4 and TRBJ1-1; 8 nucleotides line up with TRBD1. Germline V gene lookup returns CDR1 SGHNT and CDR2 YYREEE (reference sequence). V dropped 1 base and J dropped 4; count of bases not matched to a gene: 6. The CDR3 has 15 residues. CDR3 DNA: TGTGCCAGCAGCTTGTCATCACAGGGGGGCACTGAAGCTTTCTTT. It yields the protein CASSLSSQGGTEAFF.

J is TRBJ2-5 and V is TRBV29-1, with D tentatively TRBD1 (7 bases). The CDR3 sequence is 13 residues long. The V gene's germline CDR1 is SQVTM and CDR2 ANQGSEA. V was shortened by 7 bases and J by 6 bases, with 18 bases between the two germline ends. Here the CDR3 DNA reads TGCAGCGGCGGGACAGACGGGTTCCAGACCCAGTACTTC. Translation gives CSGGTDGFQTQYF.

The chain carries TRBV13 and TRBJ2-3, with TRBD2 identical over 8 bases. After removal of 8 bases from V and 4 bases from J, the junction contained 8 bases not matched to a gene. CDR3 size: 14 residues. Germline-derived CDR1 and CDR2 are PRHDT and FYEKMQ (reference sequence). The CDR3 bases are TGTGCCAGCGCGGTTCGGGAGGGATCAGATACGCAGTATTTT. This sequence encodes CASAVREGSDTQYF. The full variable domain, its missing parts supplied by reference TRBV13 and TRBJ2-3, is AAGVIQSPRHLIKEKRETATLKCYPIPRHDTVYWYQQGPGQDPQFLISFYEKMQSDKGSIPDRFSAQQFSDYHSELNMSSLELGDSALYFCASAVREGSDTQYFGPGTRLTVL.

This clone has only one observation. The chain joins TRBV6-5 to TRBJ2-7, with a tentative D call TRBD2 (6 bases). V lost 8 bases to trimming and J lost 4 bases, with 12 bases between them. CDR1 is MNHEY, CDR2 SVGAGI, per germline. This CDR3 is built from 12 residues. In DNA form, the CDR3 reads TGTGCCAGCCGCCGGGACTTGTACGAGCAGTACTTC. Translated: CASRRDLYEQYF.

The V call is TRBV19, the J call TRBJ2-7; maybe TRBD2 (5 bases). Germline lookup yields CDR1 LNHDA and CDR2 SQIVND (reference sequence). The V gene lost 5 bases and the J gene lost 2 bases, with 13 bases spanning the gap. CDR3 length: 14 residues. The CDR3 here is CASSLSGIAYEQYF. The CDR3 DNA reads as TGTGCCAGTAGTTTGTCCGGGATCGCCTACGAGCAGTACTTC.

Only a few counts were recorded for this clone. The genes are TRBV2 and TRBJ1-1; TRBD1 might be the D (5 bases). Germline assignment: CDR1 SNHLY and CDR2 FYNNEI. V lost 4 bases, J lost 2 bases, and 8 bases lay in between. CDR3 length equals 13 residues. In DNA, the CDR3 is TGTGCCAGCAGTGCACAGGTAAACACTGAAGCTTTCTTT. As protein: CASSAQVNTEAFF.

This chain links TRBV9 with TRBJ1-1; D is perhaps TRBD1 (5 bases). Germline V gene data show CDR1 as SGDLS and CDR2 as YYNGEE. The CDR3 length is 13 residues. This CDR3 is CGWQGPPRTEAFF. CDR3 coding DNA: TGTGGCTGGCAGGGTCCCCCGAGAACTGAAGCTTTCTTT.

This chain links TRBV27 with TRBJ1-6, with D hard to call. The germline V gene has CDR1 MNHEY and CDR2 SMNVEV (reference sequence). CDR3 length: 13 residues. Trimming took 3 bases from V and 12 from J, leaving 12 bases between them. In DNA, the CDR3 is TGTGCCAGCAGTTTGCCCAGTCGTATACCCCTCCACTTT. This translates into CASSLPSRIPLHF.